The clone carrying this TCR beta chain showed up just a few times. Antigen unknown. Germline V gives CDR1 DFQATT, CDR2 SNEGSKA (reference sequence). After removal of 0 bases from V and 9 bases from J, the junction contained 7 bases not matched to a gene. The CDR3 loop spans 14 amino acids. In building TCR beta libraries, iRepertoire HTBI primers were used together with Arm-PCR of CDR3 regions. TCRdb redid the calling of the multiplex PCR reads with MiXCR, one entry per CDR3 protein. The sample has around 500,000 distinct CDR3 sequences, roughly 14% seen once; the top ten hold roughly a tenth. This sample was included in a study of regulatory T cells in long-lasting Graves disease. Documented time point: newly diagnosed GD, antithyroid drugs for less than 3 months. Following extraction of RNA from PBMCs, that RNA was used to make the TCR library. Study-wide results and limits: Small sample size may have lowered accuracy. The study found TRBV28, TRBJ1-2 and TRBJ2-5 favored in persistent disease.

This sample also belongs to another study, concerning T cells in Graves' hyperthyroidism and ophthalmopathy.

The genes are TRBV20-1 and TRBJ2-1, with 8 positions matching TRBD2. This clonotype originated in a man aged 30-40 years with Graves disease. Sequences were derived from peripheral blood mononuclear cells (PBMCs), sampled at new diagnosis, from a patient treated with antithyroid drugs. CDR3 bases: TGCAGTGCTAGAGATTGGGAGCGGGAGTTTGAGCAGTTCTTC. Encoded protein: CSARDWEREFEQFF.